Listed here is a single T cell receptor beta chain. The sample originates from a study of blood T cell repertoires in COVID-19. TCRdb keeps only in-frame clones here, not all; method: immunoSEQ multiplex PCR. This sample has 170,000 or so clones; more than 70% occur once, and the top ten carry 6% to 6.5%. The V end lost 4 bases, the J end lost 5 bases, and 13 bases lay between the germline ends. The CDR3 is 14 amino acids. Germline V gene sequence: CDR1 SGHDT, CDR2 YYEEEE. Sequenced: PBMCs or T cells enriched from blood (not recorded which). The TCR originated in a middle-aged man who had recovered from COVID-19. The chain is built from TRBV5-6 and TRBJ1-5; D is unresolved. CDR3 bases: TGTGCCAGCAGCCCGTCGTTGGCGGATCAGCCCCAGCATTTT. It specifies CASSPSLADQPQHF.